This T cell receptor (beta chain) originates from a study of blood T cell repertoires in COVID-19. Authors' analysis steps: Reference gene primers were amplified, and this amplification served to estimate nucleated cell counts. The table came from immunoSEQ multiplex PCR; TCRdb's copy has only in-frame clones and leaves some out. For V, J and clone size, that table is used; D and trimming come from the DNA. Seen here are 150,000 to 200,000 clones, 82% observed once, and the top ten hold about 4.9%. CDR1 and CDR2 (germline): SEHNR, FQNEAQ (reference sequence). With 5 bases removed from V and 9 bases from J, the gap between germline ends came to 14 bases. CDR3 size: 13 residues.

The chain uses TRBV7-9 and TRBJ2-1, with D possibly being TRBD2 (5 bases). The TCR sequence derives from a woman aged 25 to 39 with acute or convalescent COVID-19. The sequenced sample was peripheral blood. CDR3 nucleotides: TGTGCCAGCAGCCGATCGGGCACTAGTGAGCAGTTCTTC. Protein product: CASSRSGTSEQFF.